This note documents a single TCR beta chain sequence. This clonotype has just a few counts. Its binding antigen is unknown. Base qualities were left out, and no much larger clone turns up one base away. Libraries of naive CD8 T cells were built from anywhere between about 17,000 and 1,000,000 sorted cells, with 10%, 30% or 50% of the purified RNA used. On a BD FACSAria II, naive CD8 T cells were FACS-sorted as CD8+CD4-CCR7+CD45RA+ and collected into RLT Plus buffer. To test detection sensitivity, Jurkat RNA equal to approximately 10 TCR copies was added to samples of about 20,000-1,100,000 naive CD8 T cells. Enrichment of CD8 T cells was done with RosetteSep CD8+ T Cell Enrichment Cocktail plus Ficoll-Paque, and ACK red cell lysis came afterward. This specimen comes from a study of molecular identifiers for immune sequencing clone quantification (dated by TCRdb to 2017 to 2018). Regarding the study in general: For a replicate experiment, RNA from around 20,000 or 100,000 naive CD8 T cells was divided into five aliquots, of which four were sequenced. The study was a methods study using CD8 T cells to benchmark molecular-identifier clustering-based TCR repertoire sequencing (MIDCIRS) and TCR RNA copy counting.

The germline V gene supplies CDR1 SGHRS and CDR2 YFSETQ. V lost 4 bases and J lost 5 bases, and the count of bases not matched to a germline gene is 11. The CDR3 measures 17 amino acids from cysteine to phenylalanine. The read is trimmed to its CDR3 DNA, 51 bases read in frame from base 1. Library construction relied on PCR. These reads were obtained on a NextSeq 500. Bulk TCR libraries were made following a previously described method, with the TCR primers given in Table S5. The Qiagen AllPrep DNA/RNA kit was used to purify total RNA. Reads from multiple sequencing runs of the same library were pooled before analysis. As for the authors' bioinformatics: Only reads with exact TCR constant sequence were kept, trimmed to 150 nt, and grouped by their 12-nt molecular barcodes. Reads in each barcode group were sub-clustered using a 15% Levenshtein threshold, and a quality-weighted consensus sequence was built for each RNA molecule. Non-functional sequences were discarded, and so were lower-count sequences lying one edit away from another sequence. On the basis of fitting two negative binomial distributions, barcode sub-clusters with fewer than 20% of the maximum read count were discarded. TCRdb itself trimmed the public reads at Q25 with fastp, ran MiXCR and retained productive beta chains. Rows with a matching CDR3 protein are joined into one entry that keeps the most common DNA and genes. TCRdb assigned the V and J calls; the authors' analysis was not used. The sample table contains tens of thousands of distinct CDR3 sequences; only one count was recorded for around a quarter of them. The ten largest clones represent 0.7% to 0.8% of the sample.

Study-wide findings and limitations: Modeling indicated about 3 TCR RNA copies recovered per cell, compared with roughly 9.7 by digital PCR, which implies a capture efficiency of around 30%. Even against a background of 750,000 to 1,000,000 naive CD8 T cells, spiked-in Jurkat TCR RNA amounting to a single cell's worth was reported to be detectable. In CMV-specific effector cells, clones with more than 20 RNA copies contained over 99% of molecules, whereas in naive cells such clones contained under 1% of molecules. The naive libraries included spiked-in Jurkat TCR RNA (10 copies' worth), and this Jurkat TCR RNA is not part of the donor repertoire. When barcode sub-clustering was left out, chimeric consensus sequences inflated TCR diversity, with chimeras reaching as high as 47%. The sizes of highly expanded clones could end up underestimated when identical TCR molecules share a barcode.

This receptor was obtained from a human donor in good health. Some libraries in this study had Jurkat cell RNA spiked in. The V and J segments used are TRBV5-1 and TRBJ2-1, with 11 middle bases fitting TRBD2. Sequenced material: naive CD8+ T cells from blood, with Jurkat cell RNA spiked in. The intended sense of this specimen's cell subset or site label: FACS-sorted CD8+CD4-CCR7+CD45RA+ naive T cells. In nucleotide form, the sequence is TGCGCCAGCAGCCCTATATGGGGGACTAGCGGTAACAATGAGCAGTTCTTC. It specifies CASSPIWGTSGNNEQFF.